This passage covers 27 T cell receptor beta chains from one sample sequenced in a study of T cell responses to AZD1222 COVID-19 vaccine. The method was immunoSEQ multiplex PCR; TCRdb's version includes in-frame clones alone and lacks a portion of them. The sample shows approximately 180,000 clones, 85% to 90% of them seen only once. The sample consisted of peripheral blood, taken on day 0 of AZD1222 vaccination. These receptors were obtained from an adult in good health.

The chain is built from TRBV7-2 and TRBJ1-5; 7 bases match TRBD1. Germline V gene data show CDR1 as SGHTA and CDR2 as FQGNSA. The CDR3 is made up of 15 amino acids. J gave up 6 bases and V 0 bases, and 5 bases lay outside the gene matches. The CDR3 DNA reads as TGTGCCAGCAGCTTAGCGACAGGGTTGGGTCAGCCCCAGCATTTT. It encodes CASSLATGLGQPQHF.

The rearrangement joins TRBV18 to TRBJ2-7; D is uncertain. Germline V gives CDR1 KGHSH, CDR2 LQKENI. Trimming took 5 bases from V and 4 from J, leaving 6 bases between them. The CDR3 is 11 amino acids. Written as DNA, the CDR3 is TGTGCCAGCTCATCAGGTTACGAGCAGTACGTC. This gives the protein CASSSGYEQYV.

V is TRBV4-3 and J is TRBJ2-1, with unresolved D. Germline V gives CDR1 LGHNA, CDR2 YSLEER. Between the trimmed V and J ends, which lost 0 bases and 7 bases, there was a span of 10 bases. The CDR3 is 14 residues long. For the CDR3, the DNA is TGCGCCAGCAGCCAAGAAGGCGCCTGGAATGAGCAGTTCTTC. It is translated as CASSQEGAWNEQFF.

This clone was observed a handful of times. J is TRBJ1-2 and V is TRBV4-2, with 11 bases identical to TRBD1. After removal of 0 bases from V and 6 bases from J, the junction contained 6 bases not matched to a gene. There are 16 residues in the CDR3. Germline V gene data show CDR1 as LGHNA and CDR2 as YNFKEQ. The CDR3 protein is CASSQDRGQGANGYTF. Here the CDR3 DNA reads TGTGCCAGCAGCCAAGATCGCGGACAGGGGGCCAATGGCTACACCTTC.

This clone turned up a few times. The chain has TRBV6-2 or TRBV6-3 and TRBJ2-7; D assignment may be TRBD1 or TRBD2 (5 bases each). With 5 bases removed from V and 2 bases from J, the gap between germline ends came to 16 bases. This CDR3 spans 15 amino acids. Germline V gene sequence: CDR1 MNHEY, CDR2 SVGEGT. The CDR3 reads CASSRPGTEAYEQYF. CDR3 nucleotide sequence: TGTGCCAGCAGTAGACCCGGGACCGAAGCCTACGAGCAGTACTTC.

A remark on this clone: Other nucleotide sequences from this sample produce the same CDR3. The chain links TRBV5-1 to TRBJ1-1; the D is unclear. The germline V and J ends were trimmed by 1 base and 1 base, with 8 bases remaining between them. The CDR3 length is 14 residues. Germline V lookup: CDR1 SGHRS, CDR2 YFSETQ. The DNA of the CDR3 is TGCGCCAGCAGCTTGTCGGCGGCGAACACTGAAGCTTTCTTT. Translation gives CASSLSAANTEAFF.

V and J are TRBV3-1 (or the pseudogene TRBV3-2) and TRBJ1-1; a possible D gene is TRBD1 (6 bases). CDR1 and CDR2 from the germline V gene are LGHDT and YNNKEL (reference sequence). The CDR3 length is 15 residues. V lost 2 bases, J lost 4 bases, and 14 bases lay in between. The CDR3 DNA is TGTGCCAGCAGCCAATTGACAGGCCTTTTCACTGAAGCTTTCTTT. Amino acids: CASSQLTGLFTEAFF.

The CDR3 sequence is CASMGGTGSEAFF. The CDR3 nucleotides are TGTGCCAGCATGGGCGGGACAGGGAGTGAAGCTTTCTTT. V is TRBV28 and J is TRBJ1-1; 9 positions agree with TRBD1. There are 13 residues in the CDR3. From germline, CDR1 is MDHEN and CDR2 SYDVKM. The junction had 7 bases not matched to a gene; V was cut back by 7 bases and J by 7 bases.

The rearrangement links TRBV18 to TRBJ2-4; D might be TRBD2 (5 bases). This CDR3 has 16 residues. Trimming cost V 6 bases and J 0 bases, with 15 bases left between them. Germline CDR1 and CDR2: KGHSH and LQKENI. The CDR3 loop is CASSASGTQAKNIQYF. As DNA, the CDR3 is TGTGCCAGCTCCGCGAGCGGCACCCAAGCCAAAAACATTCAGTACTTC.

This clone has just a few counts. This chain uses TRBV6-5 with TRBJ2-7; D call uncertain. Germline CDR1 is MNHEY and CDR2 is SVGAGI. V was cut by 5 bases and J by 0 bases, with 14 bases left in between. The CDR3 length is 15 residues. This chain's CDR3 is CASSPALGDSYEQYF. CDR3 bases: TGTGCCAGCAGTCCCGCCCTCGGCGACTCCTACGAGCAGTACTTC.

V and J are TRBV7-8 and TRBJ1-1, with D unclear. V shed 5 bases and J shed 0 bases, with 7 bases lying between them. Germline CDR1 is SGHVS and CDR2 is FQNEAQ. CDR3 length: 13 amino acids. Here the CDR3 reads CASSQVMNTEAFF. CDR3 nucleotide sequence: TGTGCCAGCAGCCAAGTCATGAACACTGAAGCTTTCTTT.

Concerning this clone: The junction and the germline gene differ at one end; a read error may be behind it. This chain connects TRBV6-1 to TRBJ1-2; 7 bases line up with TRBD1. The V gene's germline CDR1 is MNHNS and CDR2 SASEGT. This CDR3 spans 13 amino acids. The CDR3 here is CASREGQVYGYTF. DNA for the CDR3: TGTGCCAGCAGGGAAGGACAGGTCTATGGCTACACCTTC.

This chain uses TRBV29-1 with TRBJ2-7, with D maybe TRBD1 (6 bases). There are 12 residues in the CDR3. Germline-derived CDR1 and CDR2 are SQVTM and ANQGSEA. Trimming left V 4 bases short and J 3 bases short, with 10 bases between. The CDR3 bases are TGCAGCGTTGGAACAGGGATCTACGAGCAGTACTTC. Residues: CSVGTGIYEQYF.

The chain carries TRBV7-9 and TRBJ1-1, with no clear D. V was pared by 2 bases and J by 7 bases, with 11 bases between. CDR3 length equals 13 residues. Germline CDR1 is SEHNR and CDR2 is FQNEAQ (reference sequence). The CDR3 bases are TGTGCCAGCAGCTTACCTCAAGGGAATGAAGCTTTCTTT. This codes for CASSLPQGNEAFF.

The chain joins TRBV20-1 to TRBJ1-1; D uncertain. The germline CDR1 and CDR2 sequences are DFQATT and SNEGSKA (reference sequence). Trimming shortened V by 3 bases and J by 0 bases, and 17 bases separated the two germline ends. The CDR3 extends over 16 amino acids. Written as DNA, the CDR3 is TGCAGTGCTAGTGGGCCAGCCCTTAGCATGAACACTGAAGCTTTCTTT. Translation gives CSASGPALSMNTEAFF.

The chain employs TRBV19 and TRBJ2-3; maybe TRBD1 (5 bases). This CDR3 has 16 amino acids. CDR1 and CDR2 from the germline V gene are LNHDA and SQIVND (reference sequence). Trimming removed 3 bases at V and 2 bases at J, with 15 bases between. The DNA of the CDR3 is TGTGCCAGTAGTATGTGGCAGGGAAGCCCCACAGATACGCAGTATTTT. Residues: CASSMWQGSPTDTQYF.

The chain recombines TRBV3-1 (or the pseudogene TRBV3-2) with TRBJ1-1, with D hard to call. V was cut by 0 bases and J by 4 bases, with 9 bases left in between. Germline V lookup: CDR1 LGHDT, CDR2 YNNKEL (reference sequence). The CDR3 is made up of 14 amino acids. In nucleotides, the CDR3 is TGTGCCAGCAGCCAAGACAGTACTTCCACTGAAGCTTTCTTT. Protein product: CASSQDSTSTEAFF.

The V and J genes are TRBV25-1 and TRBJ2-3; D is undetermined. V was trimmed by 8 bases and J by 8 bases, leaving 14 bases between them. This CDR3 spans 12 amino acids. Germline CDR1 is MGHDK and CDR2 is SYGVNS. The CDR3 protein is CASVSTLPTQYF. CDR3 nucleotide sequence: TGTGCCAGCGTATCGACACTGCCTACGCAGTATTTT.

The chain links TRBV24-1 to TRBJ2-7; the D call may be TRBD1 or TRBD2 (5 bases each). Trimming removed 0 bases from V and 6 bases from J, with 23 bases in between. CDR3 size: 18 residues. CDR1 and CDR2 (germline): KGHDR, SFDVKD. The CDR3 nucleotides read TGTGCCACCAGTGATTTGAGGCAGGGAGTGTACTCCGTGGCCGAGCAGTACTTC. It is translated as CATSDLRQGVYSVAEQYF.

The chain couples TRBV2 to TRBJ1-5; the D gene is possibly TRBD1 (5 bases). V was clipped by 7 bases and J by 3 bases, with 13 bases between them. CDR1 and CDR2 from the germline V gene are SNHLY and FYNNEI. CDR3 length: 14 residues. CDR3 sequence (DNA): TGTGCCAGCAACTGGGCAGGGACCAATCAGCCCCAGCATTTT. It yields the protein CASNWAGTNQPQHF.

The V and J genes are TRBV7-8 and TRBJ2-1; TRBD2 agrees at 15 bases. The CDR3 totals 20 residues. V shed 5 bases and J 0 bases; nucleotides not matched to a gene: 11. The germline CDR1 and CDR2 sequences are SGHVS and FQNEAQ. The CDR3 nucleotides read TGTGCCAGCAGCCCTGGGACTAGCGGGGGGCTGGGGAGCTCCTACAATGAGCAGTTCTTC. The encoded protein is CASSPGTSGGLGSSYNEQFF.

V and J are TRBV15 and TRBJ1-1; D is unresolved. Trimming left V 3 bases short and J 3 bases short, with 20 bases between. The germline V gene has CDR1 LNHNV and CDR2 YYDKDF (reference sequence). The CDR3 sequence is 17 residues long. This chain's CDR3 is CATSSGLPRALDTEAFF. CDR3 DNA sequence: TGTGCCACCAGCAGCGGACTCCCGAGGGCATTGGACACTGAAGCTTTCTTT.

The chain combines TRBV28 with TRBJ1-1, with TRBD1 matching over 8 bases. The CDR3 is 15 amino acids. CDR1 is MDHEN, CDR2 SYDVKM, per germline. The trim removed 4 bases at V and 6 bases at J, leaving 10 bases unmatched. In DNA, the CDR3 is TGTGCCAGCAGTTCCAGTGGACAGGGAAGGGCTGAAGCTTTCTTT. It yields the protein CASSSSGQGRAEAFF.

The chain carries TRBV28 and TRBJ2-7; D is ambiguous. This CDR3 spans 15 amino acids. V was trimmed by 3 bases and J by 2 bases, leaving 14 bases between them. Germline CDR1 is MDHEN and CDR2 is SYDVKM. The CDR3 loop is CASSLLDGSAYEQYF. The CDR3 region has the DNA TGTGCCAGCAGTTTGTTGGATGGATCAGCCTACGAGCAGTACTTC.

The chain couples TRBV30 to TRBJ1-2; D perhaps matches TRBD1 (6 bases). Germline CDR1 reads GTSNPN; CDR2 reads SVGIG (reference sequence). This CDR3 spans 8 amino acids. The V and J ends lost 5 bases and 13 bases respectively, with 8 bases between them. The CDR3 nucleotides are TGTGCCTGGGGGGGCCGCACCTTC. This encodes CAWGGRTF.

The chain links TRBV5-5 to TRBJ1-1, with 9 bases identical to TRBD1. The J segment lost 0 bases and the V segment lost 4 bases, leaving 7 bases of the junction unmatched. This CDR3 contains 16 residues. Germline V gene lookup returns CDR1 SGHKS and CDR2 YYEKEE (reference sequence). The DNA of the CDR3 is TGTGCCAGCAGCCTGACAGGGGGATACATGAACACTGAAGCTTTCTTT. Amino acids: CASSLTGGYMNTEAFF.

The rearrangement joins TRBV5-5 to TRBJ2-2, with 7 positions matching TRBD1. Per the germline V gene, CDR1 is SGHKS and CDR2 is YYEKEE (reference sequence). The CDR3 is made up of 15 amino acids. The J segment lost 6 bases and the V segment lost 4 bases, leaving 9 bases of the junction unmatched. Written as DNA, the CDR3 is TGTGCCAGCAGCAACGGACAGGAAGGGTCCGGGGAGCTGTTTTTT. This gives the protein CASSNGQEGSGELFF.